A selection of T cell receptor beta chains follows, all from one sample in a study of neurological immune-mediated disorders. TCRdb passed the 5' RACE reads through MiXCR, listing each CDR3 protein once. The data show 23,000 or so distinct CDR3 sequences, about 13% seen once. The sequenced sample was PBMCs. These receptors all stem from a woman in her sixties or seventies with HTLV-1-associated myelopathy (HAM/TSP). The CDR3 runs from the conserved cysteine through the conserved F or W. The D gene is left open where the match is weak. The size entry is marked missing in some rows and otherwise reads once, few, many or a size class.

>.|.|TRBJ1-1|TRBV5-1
CASSLRGQNTEAFF
TGCGCCAGCAGCTTAAGAGGGCAGAACACTGAAGCTTTCTTT
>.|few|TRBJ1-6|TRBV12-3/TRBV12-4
CASSPGSALHF
TGTGCCAGCTCTCCTGGGTCGGCCCTCCACTTT
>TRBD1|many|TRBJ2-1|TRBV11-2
CASSTRTGGDNEQFF
TGTGCCAGCAGCACCCGGACAGGGGGGGACAATGAGCAGTTCTTC
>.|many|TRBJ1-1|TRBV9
CASRGQQNTEAFF
TGTGCCTCAAGAGGCCAGCAGAACACTGAAGCTTTCTTT
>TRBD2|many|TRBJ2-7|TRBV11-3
CASSFGGGSYEQYF
TGTGCCAGCAGCTTTGGCGGGGGATCCTACGAGCAGTACTTC
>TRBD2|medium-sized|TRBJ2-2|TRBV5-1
CASSFSGGPNTGELFF
TGCGCCAGCAGCTTTAGCGGGGGGCCGAACACCGGGGAGCTGTTTTTT
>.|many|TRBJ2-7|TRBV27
CASSFSGGRSYEQYF
TGTGCCAGCAGTTTTTCGGGGGGCCGGTCCTACGAGCAGTACTTC
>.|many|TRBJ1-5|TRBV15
CATSRDTLSNQPQHF
TGTGCCACCAGCAGGGACACCCTGAGCAATCAGCCCCAGCATTTT
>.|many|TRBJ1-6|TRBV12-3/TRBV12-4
CASSSGTSNSPLHF
TGTGCCAGCAGTTCCGGGACATCCAATTCACCCCTCCACTTT
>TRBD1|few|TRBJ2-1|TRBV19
CASRLTGSYNEQFF
TGTGCCAGTAGGTTGACAGGGTCCTACAATGAGCAGTTCTTC
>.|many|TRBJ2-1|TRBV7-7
CASSSAGVREQFF
TGTGCCAGCTCTAGCGCAGGTGTTCGTGAGCAGTTCTTC
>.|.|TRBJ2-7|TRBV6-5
CASTLGTGGRHEQYF
TGTGCCAGCACTCTCGGGACCGGGGGGCGCCACGAGCAGTACTTC
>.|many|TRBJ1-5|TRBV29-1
CSAAVGPNQPQHF
TGCAGCGCCGCGGTAGGCCCCAATCAGCCCCAGCATTTT
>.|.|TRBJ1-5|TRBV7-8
CASSLGVNQSQHF
TGTGCCAGTAGCTTAGGGGTGAATCAGTCCCAGCATTTT
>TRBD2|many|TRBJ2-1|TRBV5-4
CASRWGEGNEQFF
TGTGCCAGCAGGTGGGGGGAGGGCAATGAGCAGTTCTTC
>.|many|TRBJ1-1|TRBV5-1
CASSWSSMNTEAFF
TGCGCCAGCAGCTGGAGCAGCATGAACACTGAAGCTTTCTTT
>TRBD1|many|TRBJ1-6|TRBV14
CASSYRGLGNSPLHF
TGTGCCAGCAGTTACAGGGGTCTTGGCAATTCACCCCTCCACTTT
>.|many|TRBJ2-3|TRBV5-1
CASSLPASTDTQYF
TGCGCCAGCAGCTTGCCCGCTAGCACAGATACGCAGTATTTT
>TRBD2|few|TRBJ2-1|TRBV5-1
CASSRTSGTYNEQFF
TGCGCCAGCAGCCGGACTAGCGGGACCTACAATGAGCAGTTCTTC
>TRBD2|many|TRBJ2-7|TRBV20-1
CSARDPGTSGPSYEQYF
TGCAGTGCTAGAGACCCCGGGACTAGCGGCCCCTCCTACGAGCAGTACTTC
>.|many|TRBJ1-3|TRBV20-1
CSATSMDTIYF
TGCAGTGCTACCTCTATGGACACCATATATTTT
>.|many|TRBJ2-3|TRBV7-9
CASSAGQTSLDTQYF
TGTGCCAGCAGCGCGGGACAGACGTCTTTGGATACGCAGTATTTT
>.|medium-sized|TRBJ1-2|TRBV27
CASSLSGTEPIYGYTF
TGTGCCAGCAGTTTATCGGGGACCGAGCCTATCTATGGCTACACCTTC
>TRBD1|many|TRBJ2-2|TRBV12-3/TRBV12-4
CASSPGQATGKLFF
TGTGCCAGCAGTCCGGGACAGGCCACCGGGAAGCTGTTTTTT
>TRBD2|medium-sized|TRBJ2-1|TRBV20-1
CSARVPMGASGFYNEQFF
TGCAGTGCTAGAGTTCCAATGGGGGCTAGCGGGTTCTACAATGAGCAGTTCTTC
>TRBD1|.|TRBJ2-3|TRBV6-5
CASSYSAGGGPWDTQYF
TGTGCCAGCAGTTACTCGGCAGGGGGCGGACCATGGGATACGCAGTATTTT
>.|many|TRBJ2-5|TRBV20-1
CSASSPLGAETQYF
TGCAGTGCTAGTTCCCCCTTAGGAGCTGAGACCCAGTACTTC
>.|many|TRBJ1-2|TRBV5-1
CASSLAAGRGENGNYGYTF
TGCGCCAGCAGCTTGGCCGCGGGACGAGGAGAAAATGGTAACTATGGCTACACCTTC
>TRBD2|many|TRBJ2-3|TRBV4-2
CASSPTTSGVTDTQYF
TGTGCCAGCAGCCCCACGACTAGCGGGGTCACAGATACGCAGTATTTT
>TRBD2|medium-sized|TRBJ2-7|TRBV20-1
CSARAEAGSTYEQYF
TGCAGTGCTAGAGCTGAAGCGGGAAGTACCTACGAGCAGTACTTC
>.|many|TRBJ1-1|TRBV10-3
CATTTQSTEAFF
TGTGCCACCACAACTCAGAGCACTGAAGCTTTCTTT
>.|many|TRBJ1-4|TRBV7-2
CASSSTRGAFNEKLFF
TGTGCCAGCAGCTCCACCAGAGGCGCCTTCAATGAAAAACTGTTTTTT
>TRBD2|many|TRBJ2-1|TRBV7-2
CASSPNSGRAQEQFF
TGTGCCAGCAGCCCGAATAGCGGGAGGGCCCAGGAGCAGTTCTTC
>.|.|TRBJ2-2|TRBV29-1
CSVVDARNIWELFF
TGCAGCGTTGTGGACGCAAGAAACATCTGGGAGCTGTTTTTT
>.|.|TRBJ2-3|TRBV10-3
CAIRGGSYEQYFGPGTHTQYF
.
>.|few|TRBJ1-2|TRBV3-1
CASSQSGSPSGYTF
TGTGCCAGCAGCCAGTCCGGGTCCCCCTCTGGCTACACCTTC
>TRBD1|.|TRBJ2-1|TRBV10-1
CASGQANEQFF
TGCGCCAGCGGACAGGCCAATGAGCAGTTCTTC
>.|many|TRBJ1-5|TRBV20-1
CSARDQNGNQPQHF
TGCAGTGCTAGAGATCAGAATGGGAATCAGCCCCAGCATTTT
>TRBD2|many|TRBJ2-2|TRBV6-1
CATPRGGYTGELFF
TGTGCCACCCCGCGGGGGGGCTACACCGGGGAGCTGTTTTTT
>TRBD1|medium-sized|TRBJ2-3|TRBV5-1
CASSSQGALRDTQYF
TGCGCCAGCAGCTCTCAGGGGGCGCTTAGGGATACGCAGTATTTT
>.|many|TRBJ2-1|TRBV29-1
CSVSGLSAYNEQFF
TGCAGCGTGTCCGGACTGTCCGCCTACAATGAGCAGTTCTTC
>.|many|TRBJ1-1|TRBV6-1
CASSERGRAEAFF
TGTGCCAGCAGTGAAAGGGGGAGGGCTGAAGCTTTCTTT
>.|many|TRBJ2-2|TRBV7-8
CASSKVGGVTGELFF
TGTGCCAGCAGTAAAGTGGGGGGCGTGACCGGGGAGCTGTTTTTT
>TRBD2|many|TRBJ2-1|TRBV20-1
CSAREGLASYNEQFF
TGCAGTGCTAGGGAGGGACTAGCGTCCTACAATGAGCAGTTCTTC
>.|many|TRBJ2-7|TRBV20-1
CSASPLGAEEQYF
TGCAGTGCTAGCCCGTTGGGGGCAGAAGAGCAGTACTTC
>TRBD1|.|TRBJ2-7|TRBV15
CATSRSTAGTGLEQYF
TGTGCCACCAGCAGATCCACCGCCGGGACAGGTCTAGAGCAGTACTTC
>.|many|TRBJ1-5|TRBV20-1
CSARDTEEYSNQPQHF
TGCAGTGCTAGAGATACGGAGGAGTATAGCAATCAGCCCCAGCATTTT
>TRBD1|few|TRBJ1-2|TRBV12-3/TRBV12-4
CASGLQGAGYTF
TGTGCCAGCGGTCTACAGGGGGCGGGCTACACCTTC